Listed below are T cell receptor beta chains from one sample, sequenced in a study of PD-L1 blockade in urothelial cancer. Sequencing used immunoSEQ multiplex PCR; TCRdb keeps in-frame clones, though not all of them. The sample lists more than 20,000 clones, roughly 85% occurring once. This specimen was PBMCs, taken around atezolizumab (anti-PD-L1) treatment. Source of these receptors: a man in his forties or fifties with urothelial cancer. Both conserved end residues are part of each CDR3. The D gene is left open where the match is weak. For some rows the clone size is stated as once, few or many, or as a class when expanded; others skip it.

d_gene: TRBD2; j_gene: TRBJ2-2; v_gene: TRBV5-4; abundance: NA; len: 15; CDR3aa: CASSFLAGGPGELFF; CDR3nt: TGTGCCAGCAGCTTTCTAGCGGGGGGCCCCGGGGAGCTGTTTTTT
d_gene: NA; j_gene: TRBJ1-5; v_gene: TRBV27; abundance: NA; len: 18; CDR3aa: CASSEQTPRVGGNQPQHF; CDR3nt: TGTGCCAGCAGTGAACAAACGCCGAGGGTGGGTGGCAATCAGCCCCAGCATTTT
d_gene: TRBD2; j_gene: TRBJ2-1; v_gene: TRBV6-5; abundance: NA; len: 15; CDR3aa: CASSYGGVTEDEQFF; CDR3nt: TGTGCCAGCAGTTACGGGGGGGTTACAGAGGATGAGCAGTTCTTC
d_gene: NA; j_gene: TRBJ1-1; v_gene: TRBV4-1; abundance: NA; len: 13; CDR3aa: CASSLDRNTEAFF; CDR3nt: TGCGCCAGCAGCCTGGACAGGAACACTGAAGCTTTCTTT
d_gene: NA; j_gene: TRBJ1-1; v_gene: TRBV10-3; abundance: NA; len: 12; CDR3aa: CAISDGSTEAFF; CDR3nt: TGTGCCATCAGTGACGGGAGCACTGAAGCTTTCTTT
d_gene: TRBD2; j_gene: TRBJ2-3; v_gene: TRBV19; abundance: NA; len: 14; CDR3aa: CASSIFGRVDTQYF; CDR3nt: TGTGCCAGTAGTATATTCGGGAGGGTGGATACGCAGTATTTT
d_gene: TRBD1; j_gene: TRBJ2-1; v_gene: TRBV28; abundance: NA; len: 17; CDR3aa: CASSRTPQGVSYNEQFF; CDR3nt: TGTGCCAGCAGCAGAACCCCACAGGGGGTCTCGTACAATGAGCAGTTCTTC
d_gene: TRBD1; j_gene: TRBJ2-7; v_gene: TRBV19; abundance: NA; len: 12; CDR3aa: CASSIGRGEQYF; CDR3nt: TGTGCCAGTAGTATTGGCAGGGGGGAGCAGTACTTC
d_gene: NA; j_gene: TRBJ1-5; v_gene: TRBV6-1; abundance: NA; len: 12; CDR3aa: CASTGGNQPQHF; CDR3nt: TGTGCCAGCACCGGGGGCAATCAGCCCCAGCATTTT
d_gene: NA; j_gene: TRBJ1-3; v_gene: TRBV4-1; abundance: NA; len: 17; CDR3aa: CASSQVNPGVSGNTIYF; CDR3nt: TGCGCCAGCAGCCAAGTCAATCCAGGGGTCTCTGGAAACACCATATATTTT
d_gene: NA; j_gene: TRBJ1-2; v_gene: TRBV18; abundance: NA; len: 12; CDR3aa: CASSPIGSGYTF; CDR3nt: TGTGCCAGCTCACCAATTGGGAGCGGCTACACCTTC
d_gene: NA; j_gene: TRBJ2-1; v_gene: TRBV30; abundance: NA; len: 13; CDR3aa: CAWSVTVYNEQFF; CDR3nt: TGTGCCTGGAGTGTGACAGTCTACAATGAGCAGTTCTTC
d_gene: NA; j_gene: TRBJ2-1; v_gene: TRBV6-5; abundance: NA; len: 15; CDR3aa: CASSYGKGVYNEQFF; CDR3nt: TGTGCCAGCAGTTACGGAAAGGGGGTCTACAATGAGCAGTTCTTC
d_gene: TRBD2; j_gene: TRBJ2-2; v_gene: TRBV30; abundance: NA; len: 15; CDR3aa: CAWSVRTSYTGELFF; CDR3nt: TGTGCCTGGAGTGTCCGGACTAGTTACACCGGGGAGCTGTTTTTT
d_gene: TRBD1; j_gene: TRBJ2-1; v_gene: TRBV9; abundance: NA; len: 15; CDR3aa: CASSDLQGRLDEQFF; CDR3nt: TGTGCCAGCAGCGACCTACAGGGGCGTTTGGATGAGCAGTTCTTC
d_gene: NA; j_gene: TRBJ2-6; v_gene: TRBV11-3; abundance: NA; len: 18; CDR3aa: CARGRGQSTTNRANVLTF; CDR3nt: TGTGCCAGAGGGCGGGGACAGTCGACGACGAACCGGGCCAACGTCCTGACTTTC
d_gene: TRBD1; j_gene: TRBJ1-2; v_gene: TRBV29-1; abundance: NA; len: 12; CDR3aa: CSVWTGGYGYTF; CDR3nt: TGCAGCGTTTGGACAGGGGGCTATGGCTACACCTTC
d_gene: NA; j_gene: TRBJ2-1; v_gene: TRBV5-4; abundance: NA; len: 16; CDR3aa: CASSLRRGIGSNEQFF; CDR3nt: TGTGCCAGCAGCTTAAGGAGGGGAATCGGCAGCAATGAGCAGTTCTTC
d_gene: NA; j_gene: TRBJ2-3; v_gene: TRBV18; abundance: NA; len: 16; CDR3aa: CASSPLGRQITDTQYF; CDR3nt: TGTGCCAGCTCACCACTGGGCAGGCAAATCACAGATACGCAGTATTTT
d_gene: TRBD2; j_gene: TRBJ2-7; v_gene: TRBV10-2; abundance: NA; len: 16; CDR3aa: CASSEVPGLGLGEQYF; CDR3nt: TGCGCCAGCAGTGAGGTCCCGGGACTAGGTCTAGGCGAGCAGTACTTC
d_gene: NA; j_gene: TRBJ2-5; v_gene: TRBV6-6; abundance: NA; len: 14; CDR3aa: CASSYSAGWETQYF; CDR3nt: TGTGCCAGCAGTTACTCGGCAGGGTGGGAGACCCAGTACTTC
d_gene: TRBD2; j_gene: TRBJ2-7; v_gene: TRBV5-7; abundance: NA; len: 15; CDR3aa: CASSLVEAGGVEQYF; CDR3nt: TGTGCCAGCAGCTTAGTCGAGGCGGGGGGGGTCGAGCAGTACTTC
d_gene: NA; j_gene: TRBJ1-1; v_gene: TRBV27; abundance: NA; len: 13; CDR3aa: CASSFGGGTEAFF; CDR3nt: TGTGCCAGCAGTTTCGGGGGGGGCACTGAAGCTTTCTTT
d_gene: NA; j_gene: TRBJ1-2; v_gene: TRBV10-3; abundance: NA; len: 13; CDR3aa: CATRAGGDDGYTF; CDR3nt: TGTGCCACCAGAGCGGGGGGGGATGATGGCTACACCTTC
d_gene: TRBD2; j_gene: TRBJ2-5; v_gene: TRBV14; abundance: NA; len: 18; CDR3aa: CASSSRTSGRAYQETQYF; CDR3nt: TGTGCCAGCAGCTCCCGGACTAGCGGGAGGGCTTACCAAGAGACCCAGTACTTC
d_gene: NA; j_gene: TRBJ2-2; v_gene: TRBV27; abundance: NA; len: 13; CDR3aa: CASSHKSTGELFF; CDR3nt: TGTGCCAGCAGTCATAAGAGTACCGGGGAGCTGTTTTTT
d_gene: TRBD2; j_gene: TRBJ2-7; v_gene: TRBV6-5; abundance: NA; len: 16; CDR3aa: CASSYTMRGISYEQYF; CDR3nt: TGTGCCAGCAGTTACACCATGCGGGGGATCTCCTACGAGCAGTACTTC
d_gene: NA; j_gene: TRBJ1-1; v_gene: TRBV7-2; abundance: NA; len: 15; CDR3aa: CASSLMADMNTEAFF; CDR3nt: TGTGCCAGCAGCTTAATGGCAGATATGAACACTGAAGCTTTCTTT
d_gene: TRBD2; j_gene: TRBJ2-5; v_gene: TRBV5-6; abundance: once; len: 15; CDR3aa: CASSLVSGGGETQYF; CDR3nt: TGTGCCAGCAGCTTGGTTTCGGGGGGGGGAGAGACCCAGTACTTC
d_gene: TRBD1; j_gene: TRBJ2-1; v_gene: TRBV28; abundance: NA; len: 11; CDR3aa: CASSVRGEQFF; CDR3nt: TGTGCCAGCAGTGTCAGGGGGGAGCAGTTCTTC
d_gene: TRBD2; j_gene: TRBJ2-3; v_gene: TRBV9; abundance: NA; len: 19; CDR3aa: CASSVASGGRGVSTDTQYF; CDR3nt: TGTGCCAGCAGCGTAGCCTCTGGGGGGCGGGGGGTAAGCACAGATACGCAGTATTTT
d_gene: TRBD1; j_gene: TRBJ1-4; v_gene: TRBV5-4; abundance: NA; len: 16; CDR3aa: CASSLGQGEINEKLFF; CDR3nt: TGTGCCAGCAGCTTGGGACAGGGGGAGATTAATGAAAAACTGTTTTTT
d_gene: NA; j_gene: TRBJ2-6; v_gene: TRBV5-4; abundance: NA; len: 16; CDR3aa: CASSSQGTSRANVLTF; CDR3nt: TGTGCCAGCAGCTCACAGGGTACCTCCAGGGCCAACGTCCTGACTTTC
d_gene: TRBD1; j_gene: TRBJ2-1; v_gene: TRBV7-2; abundance: NA; len: 15; CDR3aa: CASRRQGASYNEQFF; CDR3nt: TGTGCCAGCAGGAGGCAGGGGGCTTCCTACAATGAGCAGTTCTTC
d_gene: TRBD2; j_gene: TRBJ2-2; v_gene: TRBV30; abundance: once; len: 18; CDR3aa: CAWNIGIRLAGGTGELFF; CDR3nt: TGTGCCTGGAATATCGGGATACGACTAGCGGGGGGCACCGGGGAGCTGTTTTTT
d_gene: TRBD1; j_gene: TRBJ1-5; v_gene: TRBV19; abundance: NA; len: 18; CDR3aa: CASSILGTGEYSNQPQHF; CDR3nt: TGTGCCAGTAGCATCCTGGGGACAGGAGAATATAGCAATCAGCCCCAGCATTTT
d_gene: TRBD1; j_gene: TRBJ1-1; v_gene: TRBV7-2; abundance: once; len: 15; CDR3aa: CASSLGTGGNTEAFF; CDR3nt: TGTGCCAGCAGCTTAGGGACAGGGGGGAACACTGAAGCTTTCTTT
d_gene: TRBD1; j_gene: TRBJ2-7; v_gene: TRBV28; abundance: NA; len: 15; CDR3aa: CASRRTGGESYEQYF; CDR3nt: TGTGCCAGCAGACGAACAGGGGGTGAGTCCTACGAGCAGTACTTC
d_gene: NA; j_gene: TRBJ2-1; v_gene: TRBV4-3; abundance: NA; len: 13; CDR3aa: CASSQAGYNEQFF; CDR3nt: TGCGCCAGCAGCCAAGCAGGCTACAATGAGCAGTTCTTC
d_gene: NA; j_gene: TRBJ1-1; v_gene: TRBV29-1; abundance: NA; len: 13; CDR3aa: CSVRWGQKTEAFF; CDR3nt: TGCAGCGTTAGGTGGGGCCAGAAAACTGAAGCTTTCTTT
d_gene: TRBD1; j_gene: TRBJ1-5; v_gene: TRBV30; abundance: NA; len: 14; CDR3aa: CAWSGTGNKQPQHF; CDR3nt: TGTGCCTGGAGTGGGACAGGTAATAAGCAGCCCCAGCATTTT
d_gene: NA; j_gene: TRBJ2-3; v_gene: TRBV5-1; abundance: NA; len: 17; CDR3aa: CASSLSVRGRSPDTQYF; CDR3nt: TGCGCCAGCAGCTTGTCGGTGCGAGGGAGAAGCCCAGATACGCAGTATTTT
d_gene: TRBD1; j_gene: TRBJ1-5; v_gene: TRBV19; abundance: NA; len: 16; CDR3aa: CASSIIRDSSNQPQHF; CDR3nt: TGTGCCAGTAGTATCATCCGGGACAGTAGCAATCAGCCCCAGCATTTT
d_gene: NA; j_gene: TRBJ1-2; v_gene: TRBV5-6; abundance: NA; len: 14; CDR3aa: CASSLAGEVYGYTF; CDR3nt: TGTGCCAGCAGCCTGGCCGGAGAGGTCTATGGCTACACCTTC